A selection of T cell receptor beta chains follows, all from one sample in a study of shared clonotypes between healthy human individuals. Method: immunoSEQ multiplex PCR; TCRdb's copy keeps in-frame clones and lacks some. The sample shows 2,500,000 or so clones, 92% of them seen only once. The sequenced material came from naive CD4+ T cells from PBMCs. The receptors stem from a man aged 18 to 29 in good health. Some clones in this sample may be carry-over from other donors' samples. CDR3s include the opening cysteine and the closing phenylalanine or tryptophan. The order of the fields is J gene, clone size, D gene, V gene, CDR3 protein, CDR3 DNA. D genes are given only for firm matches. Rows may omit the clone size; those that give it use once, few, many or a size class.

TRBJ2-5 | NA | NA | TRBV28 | CASSFYTPETQYF | TGTGCCAGCAGTTTTTACACCCCGGAGACCCAGTACTTC
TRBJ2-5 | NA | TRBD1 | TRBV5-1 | CASSWGQRGETQYF | TGCGCCAGCAGCTGGGGACAGAGAGGGGAGACCCAGTACTTC
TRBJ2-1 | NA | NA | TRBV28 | CASSIRDRRRSSYNEQFF | TGTGCCAGCAGTATCCGGGACCGACGCCGAAGCTCCTACAATGAGCAGTTCTTC
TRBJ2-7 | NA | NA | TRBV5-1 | CASSPPGTYEQYF | TGCGCCAGCAGCCCCCCCGGGACCTACGAGCAGTACTTC
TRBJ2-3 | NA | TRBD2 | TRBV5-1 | CASSLGGLAGGHTDTQYF | TGCGCCAGCAGCTTGGGGGGACTAGCGGGAGGTCATACAGATACGCAGTATTTT
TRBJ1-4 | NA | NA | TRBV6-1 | CASSPQGPLKLFF | TGTGCCAGCAGCCCGCAGGGACCCCTAAAACTGTTTTTT
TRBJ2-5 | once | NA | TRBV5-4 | CASSSGTTETQYF | TGTGCCAGCAGCTCAGGTACTACTGAGACCCAGTACTTC
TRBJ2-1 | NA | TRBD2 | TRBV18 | CASSPLGTSGGSSYNEQFF | TGTGCCAGCTCACCACTCGGGACTAGCGGGGGGAGCTCCTACAATGAGCAGTTCTTC
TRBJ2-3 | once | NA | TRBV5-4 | CASSGSGLDTQYF | TGTGCCAGCAGCGGGTCAGGGTTAGATACGCAGTATTTT
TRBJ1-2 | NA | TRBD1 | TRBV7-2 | CASSRSIGTGEGYTF | TGTGCCAGCAGTCGCAGTATTGGGACAGGGGAAGGCTACACCTTC
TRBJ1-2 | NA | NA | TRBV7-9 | CASSASFGYTF | TGTGCCAGCAGCGCCTCTTTTGGCTACACCTTC
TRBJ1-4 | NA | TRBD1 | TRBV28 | CASSLRRRAGTGYEKLFF | TGTGCCAGCAGTTTACGCAGACGAGCCGGGACAGGGTACGAAAAACTGTTTTTT
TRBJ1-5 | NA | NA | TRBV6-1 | CASSWELNQPQHF | TGTGCCAGCAGTTGGGAACTCAATCAGCCCCAGCATTTT
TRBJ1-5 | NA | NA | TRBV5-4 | CASSLGGPSNQPQHF | TGTGCCAGCAGCTTGGGGGGGCCTAGCAATCAGCCCCAGCATTTT
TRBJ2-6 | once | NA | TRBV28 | CASSLRGSGANVLTF | TGTGCCAGCAGTCTCCGAGGCTCTGGGGCCAACGTCCTGACTTTC
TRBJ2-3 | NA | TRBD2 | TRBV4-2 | CASSTRTSGTTDTQYF | TGTGCCAGCAGCACGCGGACTAGCGGGACTACAGATACGCAGTATTTT
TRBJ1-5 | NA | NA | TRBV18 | CASSPALGVQPQHF | TGTGCCAGCTCACCAGCATTGGGGGTTCAGCCCCAGCATTTT
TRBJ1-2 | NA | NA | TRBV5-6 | CASSLAGDPRGYTF | TGTGCCAGCAGCTTGGCCGGGGACCCTCGAGGCTACACCTTC
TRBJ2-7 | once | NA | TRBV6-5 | CASQTGSGEQYF | TGTGCCAGCCAGACCGGGAGTGGCGAGCAGTACTTC
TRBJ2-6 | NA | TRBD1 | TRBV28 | CASSLDRGKISGANVLTF | TGTGCCAGCAGTTTAGACAGGGGGAAGATCTCTGGGGCCAACGTCCTGACTTTC
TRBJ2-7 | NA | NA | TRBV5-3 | CARSRGPGRGHNEQYF | TGTGCCAGAAGCAGGGGTCCCGGACGGGGTCATAACGAGCAGTACTTC
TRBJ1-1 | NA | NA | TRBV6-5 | CASRRTVGNTEAFF | TGTGCCAGCAGACGGACGGTGGGGAACACTGAAGCTTTCTTT
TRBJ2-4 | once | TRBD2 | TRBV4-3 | CASSQDRGLADLAKNIQYF | TGCGCCAGCAGCCAAGATAGAGGACTAGCGGACCTAGCCAAAAACATTCAGTACTTC
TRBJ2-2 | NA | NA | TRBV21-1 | CASSKEGGTGELFF | TGTGCCAGCAGCAAAGAAGGGGGCACCGGGGAGCTGTTTTTT
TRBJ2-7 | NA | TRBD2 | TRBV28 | CASTGGGRLSYEQYF | TGTGCCAGCACCGGCGGGGGGCGTCTCTCCTACGAGCAGTACTTC
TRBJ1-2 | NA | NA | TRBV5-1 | CASSFGLDYGYTF | TGCGCCAGCAGCTTCGGGTTGGACTATGGCTACACCTTC
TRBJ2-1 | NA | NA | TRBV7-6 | CASSLLSGSHNEQFF | TGTGCCAGCAGCTTACTTAGCGGCTCGCACAATGAGCAGTTCTTC